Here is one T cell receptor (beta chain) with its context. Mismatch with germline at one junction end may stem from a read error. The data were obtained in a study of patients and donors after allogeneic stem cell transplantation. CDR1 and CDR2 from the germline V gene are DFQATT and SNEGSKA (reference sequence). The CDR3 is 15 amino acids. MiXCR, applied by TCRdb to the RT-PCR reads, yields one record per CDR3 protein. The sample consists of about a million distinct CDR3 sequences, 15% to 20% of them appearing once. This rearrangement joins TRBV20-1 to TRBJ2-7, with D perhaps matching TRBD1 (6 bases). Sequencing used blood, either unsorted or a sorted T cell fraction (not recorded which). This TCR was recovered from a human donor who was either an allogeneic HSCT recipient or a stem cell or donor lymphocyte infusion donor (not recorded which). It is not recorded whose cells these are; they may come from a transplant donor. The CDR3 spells CSSRDQTGAWAGQYF. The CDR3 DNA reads TGCAGTTCTAGAGACCAGACAGGTGCCTGGGCGGGGCAGTACTTC.